This T cell receptor (beta chain) was documented in a study of cytomegalovirus exposure and HLA in healthy donors. In the PCR, 60 Vbeta and 13 Jbeta primers were used. The repertoire was sequenced with immunoSEQ multiplex PCR; TCRdb's copy has only in-frame clones and lacks some. This table has approximately 88,000 clones, about 80% appearing once. This clone was seen a few times. Source material: PBMCs. The TCR was taken from a male donor in good health and CMV-seronegative.

CDR3 nucleotide sequence: TGCGCCAGCAGCTTGGGGTCCAGGGGTCCGCCAGATACGCAGTATTTT. Its protein is CASSLGSRGPPDTQYF. The J gene is TRBJ2-3, the V gene TRBV5-1; TRBD1 is a possible D gene (6 bases). Trimming shortened V by 0 bases and J by 4 bases, and 15 bases separated the two germline ends. CDR3 length equals 16 residues. Germline CDR1 is SGHRS and CDR2 is YFSETQ.